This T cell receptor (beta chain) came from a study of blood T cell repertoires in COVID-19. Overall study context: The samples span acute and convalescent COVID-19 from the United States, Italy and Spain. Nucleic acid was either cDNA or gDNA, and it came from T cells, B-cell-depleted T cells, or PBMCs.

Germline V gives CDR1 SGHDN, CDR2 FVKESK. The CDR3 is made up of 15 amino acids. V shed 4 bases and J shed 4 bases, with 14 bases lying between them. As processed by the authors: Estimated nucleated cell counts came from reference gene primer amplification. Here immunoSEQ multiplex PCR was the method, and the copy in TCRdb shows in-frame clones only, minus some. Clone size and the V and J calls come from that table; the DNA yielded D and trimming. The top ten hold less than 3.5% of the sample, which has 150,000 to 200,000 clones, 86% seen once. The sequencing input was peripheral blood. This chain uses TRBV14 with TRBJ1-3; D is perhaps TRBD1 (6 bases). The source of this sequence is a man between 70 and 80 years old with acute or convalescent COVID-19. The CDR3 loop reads CASSPRGRSGNTIYF. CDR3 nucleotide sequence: TGTGCCAGCAGCCCCAGGGGTCGGTCCGGAAACACCATATATTTT.